The rows below give T cell receptor beta chains drawn from one sample of a study of T cells in tumors after PD-1 blockade. Sequencing used immunoSEQ multiplex PCR; TCRdb keeps in-frame clones, though not all of them. Here the sample spans about 25,000 clones, roughly 85% being singletons. The specimen was PBMCs, collected after anti-PD-1 treatment. The source is a human donor with basal cell carcinoma. The CDR3 runs from the conserved cysteine through the conserved F or W. The D gene is left open where the match is weak. Rows may omit the clone size; those that give it use once, few, many or a size class.

d_call	clone_size	j_call	v_call	cdr3_nt	cdr3_aa
NA	NA	TRBJ1-1	TRBV5-6	TGTGCCAGCAGCTTGGTAGATGAAGCTTTCTTT	CASSLVDEAFF
NA	NA	TRBJ2-6	TRBV3-1/TRBV3-2	TGTGCCAGCAGCCGGGGGAACTCTGGGGCCAACGTCCTGACTTTC	CASSRGNSGANVLTF
NA	NA	TRBJ1-3	TRBV18	TGTGCCAGCTCACCTACTCGCCCCTCTGGAAACACCATATATTTT	CASSPTRPSGNTIYF
NA	NA	TRBJ1-5	TRBV2	TGTGCCAGCAGTCCGGAGTACAGCAATCAGCCCCAGCATTTT	CASSPEYSNQPQHF
TRBD2	NA	TRBJ2-1	TRBV6-5	TGTGCCAGCAGTTACTCAAGCGGGGGGGCGTACAATGAGCAGTTCTTC	CASSYSSGGAYNEQFF
NA	few	TRBJ1-2	TRBV10-2	TGCGCCAGCAGTCAAGGCCCAAACTATGGCTACACCTTC	CASSQGPNYGYTF
TRBD2	NA	TRBJ2-7	TRBV7-2	TGTGCCAGCAGCTTAACTAGCGGGGGGACGTACGAGCAGTACTTC	CASSLTSGGTYEQYF
NA	NA	TRBJ2-1	TRBV11-3	TGTGCCAGCAGCTTAGCAGGAGACAATGAGCAGTTCTTC	CASSLAGDNEQFF
NA	NA	TRBJ2-7	TRBV3-1/TRBV3-2	TGTGCCAGCAGCCGAGGGGGACCCACTAACGAGCAGTACTTC	CASSRGGPTNEQYF
TRBD2	NA	TRBJ2-7	TRBV19	TGTGCCAGTAGTATGAAGAATAGCGGGGGACACGAGCAGTACTTC	CASSMKNSGGHEQYF
TRBD2	NA	TRBJ2-2	TRBV5-4	TGTGCCAGCACCGTAGCGGGGGTGAACACCGGGGAGCTGTTTTTT	CASTVAGVNTGELFF
TRBD2	NA	TRBJ2-3	TRBV6-6	TGTGCCAGCAGTTACTCAACGGGGGGGCCCGCAGATACGCAGTATTTT	CASSYSTGGPADTQYF
NA	once	TRBJ1-1	TRBV12-5	TGTGCTAGTGCCCCCAATGGGGCGAAGACTGAAGCTTTCTTT	CASAPNGAKTEAFF
NA	few	TRBJ1-1	TRBV30	TGTGCCTGGAGTGTACTAGGGGCGGAGGACACTGAAGCTTTCTTT	CAWSVLGAEDTEAFF
NA	NA	TRBJ2-1	TRBV5-6	TGTGCCAGCAGTAGTGCAGGGTACGAGCAGTTCTTC	CASSSAGYEQFF
NA	NA	TRBJ1-3	TRBV30	TGTGCCTGGAGTAAACCTCGTTTGTCAGGAAACACCATATATTTT	CAWSKPRLSGNTIYF
NA	NA	TRBJ1-1	TRBV23-1	TGCGCCAGCAGTCAATCCCTCCAGTTACGGGGGCATTGGAACACTGAAGCTTTCTTT	CASSQSLQLRGHWNTEAFF
NA	NA	TRBJ1-6	TRBV5-1	TGCGCCACCAGGCAGGGGATCTCCTATAATTCACCCCTCCACTTT	CATRQGISYNSPLHF
TRBD1	NA	TRBJ2-3	TRBV15	TGTGCCACCAGCCTTACAGGGGGCAAGCAAGATACGCAGTATTTT	CATSLTGGKQDTQYF
TRBD1	NA	TRBJ1-6	TRBV24-1	TGTGCCACCACGGACAGGGTTAATTCACCCCTCCACTTT	CATTDRVNSPLHF
NA	NA	TRBJ2-6	TRBV7-8	TGTGCCAGCAGCTTTCCCAGGGCGAACTCTGGGGCCAACGTCCTGACTTTC	CASSFPRANSGANVLTF
TRBD1	NA	TRBJ1-2	TRBV19	TGTGCCAGTAGCCCTAGGGACAGGGATGGCTACACCTTC	CASSPRDRDGYTF
TRBD2	NA	TRBJ2-3	TRBV5-1	TGCGCCAGCAGCCCGACTAGCGGGGGTAGGGATACGCAGTATTTT	CASSPTSGGRDTQYF
NA	NA	TRBJ1-5	TRBV27	TGTGCCAGCAGTTTTCAGGATCAGCCCCAGCATTTT	CASSFQDQPQHF
TRBD2	NA	TRBJ2-3	TRBV6-4	TGTGCCAGCAGTGTACTAGCGGGGGAAGCCACAGATACGCAGTATTTT	CASSVLAGEATDTQYF
TRBD1	NA	TRBJ1-6	TRBV5-8	TGTGCCAGCAGCCCCCGACAGGGGGCGAATAATTCACCCCTCCACTTT	CASSPRQGANNSPLHF
NA	NA	TRBJ1-3	TRBV9	TGTGCCAGCAGCGTAGGTAGGGACCTCTCTGGAAACACCATATATTTT	CASSVGRDLSGNTIYF
NA	NA	TRBJ1-1	TRBV4-1	TGCGCCAGCAGCCAAGATAGGCCCAGAGGTGTGAACACTGAAGCTTTCTTT	CASSQDRPRGVNTEAFF